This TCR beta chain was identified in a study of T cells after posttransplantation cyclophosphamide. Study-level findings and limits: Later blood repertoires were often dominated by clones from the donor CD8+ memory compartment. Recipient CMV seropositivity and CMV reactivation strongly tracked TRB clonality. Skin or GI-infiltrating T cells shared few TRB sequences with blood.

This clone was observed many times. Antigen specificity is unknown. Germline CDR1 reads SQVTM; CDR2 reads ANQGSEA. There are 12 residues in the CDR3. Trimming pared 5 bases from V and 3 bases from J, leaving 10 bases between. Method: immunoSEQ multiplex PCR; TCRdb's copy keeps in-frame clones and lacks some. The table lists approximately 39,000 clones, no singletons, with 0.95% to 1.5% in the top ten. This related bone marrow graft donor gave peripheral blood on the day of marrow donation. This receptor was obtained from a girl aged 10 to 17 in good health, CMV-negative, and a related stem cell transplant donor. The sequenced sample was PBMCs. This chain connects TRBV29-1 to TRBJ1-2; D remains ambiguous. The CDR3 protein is CSVLEGYYGYTF. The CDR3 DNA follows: TGCAGCGTTCTCGAGGGCTACTATGGCTACACCTTC.